Presented here are 4 T cell receptor beta chains from one specimen sequenced in a study of cytomegalovirus exposure and HLA in healthy donors. Profiled with immunoSEQ multiplex PCR; TCRdb holds only in-frame clones, not every one. The data show 65,000 to 75,000 clones, with more than 85% seen just once and about 5.2% held by the top ten. The material sequenced was PBMCs. The receptors originated from a man younger than 35 in good health and CMV-seropositive.

This clone appeared a single time. This sequence joins TRBV27 and TRBJ2-1, with D tentatively TRBD1 (7 bases). CDR1 is MNHEY, CDR2 SMNVEV, per germline (reference sequence). The ends were cut back, 3 bases at V and 9 bases at J, with 15 bases in the middle. The CDR3 is made up of 14 amino acids. CDR3 sequence: CASSLQTGRSEQFF. CDR3 bases: TGTGCCAGCAGTTTGCAGACAGGGAGGAGTGAGCAGTTCTTC.

V and J are TRBV9 and TRBJ2-1; 8 nucleotides match TRBD2. J was trimmed by 0 bases and V by 4 bases; bases with no gene match: 6. This CDR3 has 16 amino acids. CDR1 is SGDLS and CDR2 is YYNGEE in the germline V gene. CDR3 nucleotide sequence: TGTGCCAGCAGCCCCACGGGGGGGAACTCCTACAATGAGCAGTTCTTC. Translation: CASSPTGGNSYNEQFF. Filled out from reference TRBV9 and TRBJ2-1, the complete variable domain reads DSGVTQTPKHLITATGQRVTLRCSPRSGDLSVYWYQQSLDQGLQFLIQYYNGEERAKGNILERFSAQQFPDLHSELNLSSLELGDSALYFCASSPTGGNSYNEQFFGPGTRLTVL.

V gene TRBV6-1 combines with J gene TRBJ2-2, with a tentative D call TRBD1 (5 bases). CDR3 length equals 15 residues. With 7 bases removed from V and 5 bases from J, the gap between germline ends came to 17 bases. From germline, CDR1 is MNHNS and CDR2 SASEGT. CDR3 in amino acids: CASKPDTRQTGELFF. As DNA, the CDR3 is TGTGCCAGCAAGCCGGACACGCGTCAGACCGGGGAGCTGTTTTTT.

The chain has TRBV7-2 and TRBJ2-7; 8 positions agree with TRBD2. Per germline, CDR1 SGHTA and CDR2 FQGNSA. V lost 1 base, J lost 1 base, and 3 bases stayed unmatched. The CDR3 length is 15 residues. CDR3 bases: TGTGCCAGCAGCTTAGAGCGGGGGTTTTCCTACGAGCAGTACTTC. Translation gives CASSLERGFSYEQYF.